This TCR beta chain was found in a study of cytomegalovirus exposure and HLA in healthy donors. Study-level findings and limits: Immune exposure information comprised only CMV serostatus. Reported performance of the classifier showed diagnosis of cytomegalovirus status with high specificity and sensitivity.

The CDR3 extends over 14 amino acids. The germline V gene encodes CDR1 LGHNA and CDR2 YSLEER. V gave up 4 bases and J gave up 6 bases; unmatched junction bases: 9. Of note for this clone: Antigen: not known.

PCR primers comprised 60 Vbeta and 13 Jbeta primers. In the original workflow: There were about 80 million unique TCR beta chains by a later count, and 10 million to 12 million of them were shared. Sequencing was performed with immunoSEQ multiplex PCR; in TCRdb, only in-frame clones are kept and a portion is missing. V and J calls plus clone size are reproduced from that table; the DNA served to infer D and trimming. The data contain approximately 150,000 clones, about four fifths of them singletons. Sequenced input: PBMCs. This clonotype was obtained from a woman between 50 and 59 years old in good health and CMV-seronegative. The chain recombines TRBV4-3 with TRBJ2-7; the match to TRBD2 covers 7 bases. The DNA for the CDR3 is TGCGCCAGCAGCCGTAGCCTTGCGGGAGTCGAGCAGTACTTC. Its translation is CASSRSLAGVEQYF.